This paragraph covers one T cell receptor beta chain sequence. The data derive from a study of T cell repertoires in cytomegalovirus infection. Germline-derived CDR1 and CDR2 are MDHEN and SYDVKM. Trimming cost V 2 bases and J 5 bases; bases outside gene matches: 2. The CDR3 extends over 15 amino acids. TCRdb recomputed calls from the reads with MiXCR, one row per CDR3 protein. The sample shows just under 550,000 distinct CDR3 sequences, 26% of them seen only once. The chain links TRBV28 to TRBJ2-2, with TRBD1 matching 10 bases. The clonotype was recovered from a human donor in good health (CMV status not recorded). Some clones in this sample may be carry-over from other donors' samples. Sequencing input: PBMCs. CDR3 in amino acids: CASSLGTGVTGELFF. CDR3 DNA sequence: TGTGCCAGCAGTTTAGGGACAGGGGTAACCGGGGAGCTGTTTTTT.